Presented here are 15 T cell receptor beta chains from one specimen sequenced in a study of T cells in localized non-small cell lung cancer. The data were produced by immunoSEQ multiplex PCR, yet TCRdb's version contains in-frame clones alone and is incomplete. The data show approximately 80,000 clones, 65% to 85% seen once. The sequences come from peripheral blood, collected before any cancer treatment. These receptors originate from a female donor of 60 years or more with stage I lung adenocarcinoma.

The rearrangement joins TRBV11-2 to TRBJ2-1, with D possibly matching TRBD1 (6 bases). The CDR3 totals 18 residues. Germline V gene lookup returns CDR1 SGHAT and CDR2 FQNNGV. V lost 5 bases and J 5 bases, leaving 25 bases between the germline ends. The CDR3 loop reads CASSVTVQGISRNNEQFF. DNA of the CDR3: TGTGCCAGCAGCGTAACCGTACAGGGCATTTCGAGGAACAATGAGCAGTTCTTC.

The chain uses TRBV5-1 and TRBJ1-2; D perhaps matches TRBD1 (6 bases). This CDR3 contains 13 residues. V shed 2 bases and J shed 13 bases, with 18 bases lying between them. Germline CDR1 SGHRS, CDR2 YFSETQ. CDR3 in amino acids: CASSFQGGGPLTF. The CDR3 DNA reads as TGCGCCAGCAGCTTCCAAGGGGGGGGCCCTCTCACCTTC. The full variable domain, its missing parts supplied by reference TRBV5-1 and TRBJ1-2, is KAGVTQTPRYLIKTRGQQVTLSCSPISGHRSVSWYQQTPGQGLQFLFEYFSETQRNKGNFPGRFSGRQFSNSRSEMNVSTLELGDSALYLCASSFQGGGPLTFGSGTRLTVV.

This rearrangement joins TRBV19 to TRBJ2-5; 8 bases are shared with TRBD1. CDR3 length: 13 amino acids. Germline V gene lookup returns CDR1 LNHDA and CDR2 SQIVND (reference sequence). V dropped 3 bases and J dropped 5; count of bases not matched to a gene: 2. The CDR3 sequence is CASSMNRGETQYF. CDR3 DNA: TGTGCCAGTAGTATGAACAGGGGGGAGACCCAGTACTTC.

The J gene is TRBJ2-7, the V gene TRBV27; either TRBD1 or TRBD2 may supply D (7 bases each). This CDR3 is built from 15 residues. Trimming stripped 8 bases from V and 0 bases from J, with 17 bases between. The germline V gene encodes CDR1 MNHEY and CDR2 SMNVEV (reference sequence). The CDR3 DNA is TGTGCCAGCGGGGAAGGGGGCGGGAGCTCCTACGAGCAGTACTTC. This encodes CASGEGGGSSYEQYF.

The chain links TRBV7-6 to TRBJ2-5; D is possibly TRBD2 (7 bases). CDR1 is SGHVS, CDR2 FNYEAQ, per germline. Trimming pared 5 bases from V and 4 bases from J, leaving 20 bases between. This CDR3 is built from 16 residues. The CDR3 spells CASSPQRLGGVETQYF. CDR3 sequence (DNA): TGTGCCAGCAGCCCCCAACGTTTAGGGGGGGTAGAGACCCAGTACTTC.

This chain uses TRBV6-4 with TRBJ2-3; the D gene is possibly TRBD2 (5 bases). Germline V lookup: CDR1 MRHNA, CDR2 SNTAGT. The CDR3 covers 11 residues. The ends were cut back, 6 bases at V and 10 bases at J, with 11 bases in the middle. The CDR3 DNA reads as TGTGCCAGCAGGGCGGGTATGGCGCAGTATTTT. The encoded protein is CASRAGMAQYF.

This clone came up once. The J gene is TRBJ2-1, the V gene TRBV10-1; 7 nucleotides line up with TRBD2. The ends lost 4 bases at V and 2 bases at J; junction bases unmatched: 14. The CDR3 covers 18 residues. Germline loops: CDR1 WNHNN, CDR2 SYGVQD (reference sequence). CDR3 sequence (DNA): TGCGCCAGCAGTGTCTCCCCTGGCGGGAGAAACCCCTACAATGAGCAGTTCTTC. Translation gives CASSVSPGGRNPYNEQFF.

The chain carries TRBV29-1 and TRBJ1-3; D is perhaps TRBD1 (5 bases). The CDR3 runs to 14 residues. V was shortened by 4 bases and J by 4 bases, with 14 bases between the two germline ends. The germline V gene encodes CDR1 SQVTM and CDR2 ANQGSEA. The CDR3 loop is CSVGLGQVGNTIYF. The DNA for the CDR3 is TGCAGCGTTGGTTTGGGGCAGGTGGGAAACACCATATATTTT.

The V call is TRBV6-6, the J call TRBJ1-2, with 9 bases aligning to TRBD1. The CDR3 runs to 16 residues. CDR1 MNHNY and CDR2 SVGAGI come from the germline V gene (reference sequence). V gave up 0 bases and J gave up 4 bases; unmatched junction bases: 6. The CDR3 reads CASSYSSTGGSYGYTF. Written as DNA, the CDR3 is TGTGCCAGCAGTTACTCAAGTACAGGGGGCAGCTATGGCTACACCTTC.

The rearrangement uses TRBV7-2 and TRBJ1-1, with 7 bases identical to TRBD1. Trimming cost V 6 bases and J 5 bases; bases outside gene matches: 9. In germline, CDR1 is SGHTA, CDR2 FQGNSA. The CDR3 is 14 residues long. The CDR3 spells CASRLLTGRTEAFF. The CDR3, as DNA: TGTGCCAGCAGACTTTTGACAGGGCGGACTGAAGCTTTCTTT.

In this sample, this clone is medium-sized (0.01 to 0.1%). This sequence joins TRBV29-1 and TRBJ1-2; 7 bases map to TRBD1. Trimming took 6 bases from V and 7 from J; bases not matched to a gene: 11. The CDR3 loop spans 13 amino acids. In germline, CDR1 is SQVTM, CDR2 ANQGSEA. CDR3 nucleotide sequence: TGCAGCGTGACGAACAGGGACAGCGCTGGCTACACCTTC. Amino acid sequence: CSVTNRDSAGYTF.

This clone was observed a few times. The chain carries TRBV4-2 and TRBJ2-3, with 9 bases aligning to TRBD2. This CDR3 is 16 amino acids long. The germline V gene encodes CDR1 LGHNA and CDR2 YNFKEQ. With V trimmed by 7 bases and J by 0 bases, 8 bases remained unmatched. CDR3: CASKLTSGASTDTQYF. As DNA, the CDR3 is TGTGCCAGCAAGTTGACTAGCGGCGCTAGCACAGATACGCAGTATTTT.

This chain's CDR3 is CASSIDGLGEQYF. For the CDR3, the DNA is TGTGCCAGTAGTATAGACGGATTAGGAGAGCAGTACTTC. The gene calls are TRBV19 and TRBJ2-7; D unresolved. CDR1 and CDR2 (germline): LNHDA, SQIVND (reference sequence). The CDR3 spans 13 residues. Trimming took 0 bases from V and 7 from J, leaving 10 bases between them.

This clone was detected only a few times. The V call is TRBV28, the J call TRBJ2-5; D not certain. CDR1 MDHEN and CDR2 SYDVKM come from the germline V gene. This CDR3 is 14 amino acids long. The V end lost 7 bases, the J end lost 1 base, and 13 bases lay between the germline ends. The CDR3 region is CASTGSPPQETQYF. In DNA, the CDR3 is TGTGCCAGCACCGGTTCCCCGCCCCAAGAGACCCAGTACTTC.

The V and J genes are TRBV10-3 and TRBJ1-1, with 8 positions matching TRBD1. V gave up 6 bases and J gave up 1 base; unmatched junction bases: 4. The V gene's germline CDR1 is ENHRY and CDR2 SYGVKD. CDR3 length: 14 residues. The CDR3 sequence is CAISVGTGNTEAFF. CDR3 coding DNA: TGTGCCATCAGCGTCGGGACAGGGAACACTGAAGCTTTCTTT.